This entry lists 11 T cell receptor beta chains sequenced from one sample in a study of CD8 T cells in Susac syndrome (dated by TCRdb to between 2017 and 2020). Library method: the immunoSEQ multiplex PCR assay. RNA was extracted using the RNeasy kit, and roughly 0.5 to 1 ug of the RNA was reverse transcribed with random hexamers. TCRdb passed the public sequencing reads through fastp at Q25 and MiXCR, retaining productive beta sequences. For every CDR3 protein sequence, its rows merge into one entry that carries the most common genes and DNA. For this sample the table gives 150,000 to 200,000 distinct CDR3 sequences, of which around 95% were detected only once. The top ten hold over 0.12% of the sample. The sequenced sample consisted of CD4+ T cells from PBMCs. The receptors were sampled from a human donor in good health.

DNA of the CDR3: TGTGCCTCCCAGAAAGAGGTGTACGAGCAGTACTTC. Its protein is CASQKEVYEQYF. This rearrangement joins TRBV2 to TRBJ2-7; the D is unclear. Deletions cut 11 bases from V and 4 bases from J, with 15 bases between. The CDR3 runs to 12 residues. Germline loops: CDR1 SNHLY, CDR2 FYNNEI.

This clonotype was counted a single time. The rearrangement links TRBV7-8 to TRBJ2-7, with no clear D. V lost 1 base and J 1 base, leaving 11 bases between the germline ends. The length of the CDR3 is 15 residues. Germline CDR1 SGHVS, CDR2 FQNEAQ. The CDR3 loop is CASSLVAGGSYEQYF. The CDR3 nucleotides read TGTGCCAGCAGCTTAGTTGCCGGCGGTTCCTACGAGCAGTACTTC. The full variable domain, completed using reference TRBV7-8 and TRBJ2-7, is GAGVSQSPRYKVAKRGQDVALRCDPISGHVSLFWYQQALGQGPEFLTYFQNEAQLDKSGLPSDRFFAERPEGSVSTLKIQRTQQEDSAVYLCASSLVAGGSYEQYFGPGTRLTVT.

The chain joins TRBV20-1 to TRBJ2-7; D call uncertain. Between the trimmed V and J ends, which lost 0 bases and 3 bases, there was a span of 12 bases. CDR1 is DFQATT, CDR2 SNEGSKA, per germline (reference sequence). This CDR3 has 14 residues. The CDR3 sequence: CSARDSARLYEQYF. The DNA for the CDR3 is TGCAGTGCTAGAGATTCGGCCCGCCTCTACGAGCAGTACTTC.

This rearrangement joins TRBV9 to TRBJ2-3, with D possibly being TRBD1 (6 bases). Looked up from germline, CDR1 is SGDLS and CDR2 is YYNGEE. This CDR3 contains 14 residues. Trimming removed 3 bases from V and 4 bases from J, with 12 bases in between. CDR3 nucleotides: TGTGCCAGCAGCGATCAGGGGACGGCAGATACGCAGTATTTT. It yields the protein CASSDQGTADTQYF. The variable domain in full, completed from reference TRBV9 and TRBJ2-3, reads DSGVTQTPKHLITATGQRVTLRCSPRSGDLSVYWYQQSLDQGLQFLIQYYNGEERAKGNILERFSAQQFPDLHSELNLSSLELGDSALYFCASSDQGTADTQYFGPGTRLTVL.

The chain uses TRBV27 and TRBJ1-2; possible D gene TRBD1, 5 bases. There are 13 residues in the CDR3. The germline CDR1 and CDR2 sequences are MNHEY and SMNVEV (reference sequence). The ends were cut back, 2 bases at V and 3 bases at J, with 7 bases in the middle. CDR3 nucleotides: TGTGCCAGCAGTTTAGGGGCATACTATGGCTACACCTTC. This translates into CASSLGAYYGYTF.

The chain has TRBV5-4 and TRBJ2-3; 8 bases match TRBD2. This CDR3 is 16 amino acids long. V shed 0 bases, J shed 2 bases, and the junction held 5 bases outside the gene matches. Germline-derived CDR1 and CDR2 are SGHNT and YYREEE (reference sequence). The CDR3 bases are TGTGCCAGCAGCTTGGCTAGCGGGCTGATCACAGATACGCAGTATTTT. Its protein is CASSLASGLITDTQYF.

This rearrangement joins TRBV24-1 to TRBJ2-1; 15 bases fit TRBD2. The CDR3 is 17 residues long. Per the germline V gene, CDR1 is KGHDR and CDR2 is SFDVKD. J lost 7 bases, V lost 1 base, and 4 bases had no gene match. This CDR3 reads CATSDLRTSGGVNEQFF. In DNA form, the CDR3 reads TGTGCCACCAGTGATTTACGGACTAGCGGGGGGGTGAATGAGCAGTTCTTC.

This chain uses TRBV29-1 with TRBJ2-3, with 9 bases aligning to TRBD1. Trimming took 6 bases from V and 3 from J; bases not matched to a gene: 7. CDR3 size: 14 residues. Germline V gives CDR1 SQVTM, CDR2 ANQGSEA. CDR3 DNA: TGCAGCGTCGCGGGACAGGGAAGGACAGATACGCAGTATTTT. Translation gives CSVAGQGRTDTQYF.

The V and J genes are TRBV3-1 and TRBJ2-2, with 8 bases matching TRBD1. Looked up from germline, CDR1 is LGHDT and CDR2 is YNNKEL (reference sequence). This CDR3 comprises 16 residues. V lost 1 base and J lost 6; bases outside the gene matches: 7. CDR3 region: CASSQGRGQGPGELFF. In DNA, the CDR3 is TGTGCCAGCAGCCAAGGCAGGGGGCAGGGACCCGGGGAGCTGTTTTTT.

CDR3 bases: TGTGCCAGCAGGGAAGGGACAGTTAAGGTTGAGCAGTTCTTC. This gives the protein CASREGTVKVEQFF. The gene calls are TRBV28 and TRBJ2-1, with 7 bases lining up with TRBD1. The CDR3 has 14 residues. Per the germline V gene, CDR1 is MDHEN and CDR2 is SYDVKM. J lost 9 bases, V lost 6 bases, and 11 bases had no gene match.

The gene calls are TRBV5-1 and TRBJ2-6; D gene unclear. Looked up from germline, CDR1 is SGHRS and CDR2 is YFSETQ. Trimming took 6 bases from V and 2 from J, leaving 12 bases between them. CDR3 length equals 15 residues. The CDR3 coding sequence is TGCGCCAGCACTCTTGGAGAGGCTGGGGCCAACGTCCTGACTTTC. It encodes CASTLGEAGANVLTF.